One and the same sample provided the 24 T cell receptor beta chains below, sequenced in a study of OX40 agonist ivuxolimab in advanced cancers. The data were produced by immunoSEQ multiplex PCR, yet TCRdb's version contains in-frame clones alone and is incomplete. The table includes approximately 91,000 clones, about 83% detected once. The source was CD4+ or CD8+ T cells sorted from blood, collected in a trial of the OX40 agonist ivuxolimab. The receptors derive from an adult with an advanced solid tumor such as melanoma, head and neck, liver or kidney cancer.

The sample holds one count of this clone. This chain joins TRBV7-9 and TRBJ1-5, with D maybe TRBD1 (5 bases). Between the trimmed V and J ends, which lost 9 bases and 4 bases, there was a span of 13 bases. Germline V CDR1 and CDR2: SEHNR, FQNEAQ (reference sequence). The CDR3 extends over 13 amino acids. The CDR3 loop is CARPPGKNQPQHF. As DNA, the CDR3 is TGTGCCAGACCGCCAGGGAAAAATCAGCCCCAGCATTTT.

This clone has just a few counts. The chain joins TRBV18 to TRBJ1-2; D possibly corresponds to TRBD1 (5 bases). In germline, CDR1 is KGHSH, CDR2 LQKENI. Trimming pared 2 bases from V and 8 bases from J, leaving 12 bases between. CDR3 size: 13 residues. CDR3 bases: TGTGCCAGCTCACCAGCAGGGTTTCAGGGCTACACCTTC. Amino acid sequence: CASSPAGFQGYTF.

The chain carries TRBV18 and TRBJ1-1; 9 bases align to TRBD1. The CDR3 spans 19 residues. The germline gives CDR1 KGHSH, CDR2 LQKENI. The J segment lost 3 bases and the V segment lost 3 bases, leaving 17 bases of the junction unmatched. CDR3 protein: CASSPSLLTSGQGDTEAFF. CDR3 DNA sequence: TGTGCCAGCTCACCGAGTTTATTGACCTCGGGACAGGGCGACACTGAAGCTTTCTTT.

The V call is TRBV20-1, the J call TRBJ2-1; D remains unclear. The V end was cut by 5 bases, the J end by 6 bases, with 8 bases between. In germline, CDR1 is DFQATT, CDR2 SNEGSKA (reference sequence). CDR3 length: 11 residues. The CDR3 region is CSALNGNEQFF. CDR3 in DNA: TGCAGTGCTCTCAACGGCAATGAGCAGTTCTTC.

The chain carries TRBV19 and TRBJ1-2; TRBD1 matches 8 bases. Germline V lookup: CDR1 LNHDA, CDR2 SQIVND (reference sequence). The CDR3 loop spans 14 amino acids. J was trimmed by 6 bases and V by 2 bases; bases with no gene match: 5. The chain's CDR3 is CASSIKTGGHGYTF. CDR3 nucleotides: TGTGCCAGTAGTATAAAAACAGGGGGACATGGCTACACCTTC.

This clone was counted a few times. The chain is built from TRBV7-9 and TRBJ2-2; no reliable D call. This CDR3 contains 12 residues. Germline V gives CDR1 SEHNR, CDR2 FQNEAQ (reference sequence). The V end lost 4 bases, the J end lost 5 bases, and 5 bases lay between the germline ends. CDR3 sequence (DNA): TGTGCCAGCAGCTCTGAGACCGGGGAGCTGTTTTTT. It encodes CASSSETGELFF.

In the case of this clone: Other DNA sequences in the same sample also yield this CDR3. CDR3: CASSPGRNTGELFF. CDR3 nucleotide sequence: TGTGCCAGCTCACCAGGCAGGAACACCGGGGAGCTGTTTTTT. The J gene is TRBJ2-2, the V gene TRBV18; D gene ambiguous. Trimming pared 2 bases from V and 1 base from J, leaving 5 bases between. The CDR3 sequence is 14 residues long. Germline V gives CDR1 KGHSH, CDR2 LQKENI.

In nucleotides, the CDR3 is TGTGCCAGCTCACCACCTAGTCATCCGTTGGCTTTCTTT. Protein: CASSPPSHPLAFF. The gene calls are TRBV18 and TRBJ1-1; D unclear. The CDR3 length is 13 residues. Trimming shortened V by 0 bases and J by 11 bases, and 13 bases separated the two germline ends. Germline V gene sequence: CDR1 KGHSH, CDR2 LQKENI.

This chain uses TRBV19 with TRBJ2-3; D is tentatively TRBD1 or TRBD2 (6 bases each). Germline V gene lookup returns CDR1 LNHDA and CDR2 SQIVND (reference sequence). The CDR3 is 12 amino acids. V lost 6 bases, J lost 4 bases, and 8 bases lay in between. CDR3 sequence reads: CASREGADTQYF. The CDR3 DNA follows: TGTGCCAGTAGGGAGGGGGCAGATACGCAGTATTTT.

Note on this clone: The sample carries other DNA sequences with the same CDR3. The V and J genes are TRBV28 and TRBJ1-5; D unclear. V dropped 8 bases and J dropped 5 bases, with 4 bases sitting between them. CDR3 length equals 10 residues. The germline V gene encodes CDR1 MDHEN and CDR2 SYDVKM. As DNA, the CDR3 is TGTGCCAGCGGTTATCAGCCCCAGCATTTT. Translated: CASGYQPQHF.

The chain uses TRBV6-1 and TRBJ1-5; D call uncertain. Germline CDR1 and CDR2: MNHNS and SASEGT. The CDR3 is made up of 13 amino acids. Trimming removed 5 bases at V and 6 bases at J, with 11 bases between. The CDR3 nucleotides read TGTGCCAGCAGTTATAGAGGCAGTCAGCCCCAGCATTTT. Amino acids: CASSYRGSQPQHF.

V gene TRBV7-9 combines with J gene TRBJ2-5, with no clear D. V was cut by 1 base and J by 4 bases, with 7 bases left in between. Germline values: CDR1 SEHNR, CDR2 FQNEAQ (reference sequence). The CDR3 runs 13 residues. CDR3: CASSLVPAETQYF. The CDR3 nucleotides read TGTGCCAGCAGCTTAGTTCCCGCAGAGACCCAGTACTTC.

This clone was seen more than once but under ten times. The chain joins TRBV2 to TRBJ2-1; possible D gene TRBD2, 6 bases. CDR3 size: 14 residues. Trimming pared 4 bases from V and 5 bases from J, leaving 12 bases between. Germline-derived CDR1 and CDR2 are SNHLY and FYNNEI. As DNA, the CDR3 is TGTGCCAGCAGTGTTGGAGGGTCCAACAATGAGCAGTTCTTC. Protein sequence: CASSVGGSNNEQFF.

CDR3 nucleotide sequence: TGTGCCAGCAGCTTAGACAGGGGACGAGTAGGGACCGGGGAGCTGTTTTTT. This codes for CASSLDRGRVGTGELFF. The V and J genes are TRBV7-9 and TRBJ2-2; 7 bases map to TRBD1. In germline, CDR1 is SEHNR, CDR2 FQNEAQ (reference sequence). The CDR3 totals 17 residues. The J segment lost 5 bases and the V segment lost 1 base, leaving 10 bases of the junction unmatched.

The J gene is TRBJ1-6, the V gene TRBV28; TRBD1 is a possible D gene (6 bases). V lost 4 bases and J lost 6, with 13 bases in between. Germline assignment: CDR1 MDHEN and CDR2 SYDVKM. The CDR3 has 15 residues. The CDR3 loop is CASSSPGAGNSPLHF. The CDR3 DNA sequence: TGTGCCAGCAGTTCCCCAGGGGCCGGTAATTCACCCCTCCACTTT.

The CDR3 region has the DNA TGTGCCAGCAGCTTAGCTGGAGGCTATGGCTACACCTTC. Translation gives CASSLAGGYGYTF. The chain uses TRBV7-9 and TRBJ1-2; D is ambiguous. In germline, CDR1 is SEHNR, CDR2 FQNEAQ (reference sequence). The V end was cut by 0 bases, the J end by 4 bases, with 6 bases between. The CDR3 is made up of 13 amino acids.

This clone was observed a single time. The chain joins TRBV6-1 to TRBJ2-7; D might be TRBD1 (6 bases). The CDR3 is 12 residues long. Germline V gene data show CDR1 as MNHNS and CDR2 as SASEGT. V lost 6 bases and J lost 7, with 13 bases in between. CDR3: CASRGASGEQYF. In DNA form, the CDR3 reads TGTGCCAGCAGGGGGGCCTCGGGAGAGCAGTACTTC.

The genes are TRBV7-9 and TRBJ1-1, with TRBD1 matching over 8 bases. This CDR3 region has 13 residues. Germline V CDR1 and CDR2: SEHNR, FQNEAQ (reference sequence). J gave up 6 bases and V 7 bases, and 7 bases lay outside the gene matches. The CDR3 bases are TGTGCCAGCACCCCGGACAGGGACTCTGAAGCTTTCTTT. Protein product: CASTPDRDSEAFF. Filled out from reference TRBV7-9 and TRBJ1-1, the complete variable domain reads DTGVSQNPRHKITKRGQNVTFRCDPISEHNRLYWYRQTLGQGPEFLTYFQNEAQLEKSRLLSDRFSAERPKGSFSTLEIQRTEQGDSAMYLCASTPDRDSEAFFGQGTRLTVV.

The CDR3: CASSPTWEPNQPQHF. The CDR3 nucleotides read TGCGCCAGCAGCCCGACTTGGGAACCGAATCAGCCCCAGCATTTT. This chain uses TRBV5-1 with TRBJ1-5, with D hard to call. V was trimmed by 4 bases and J by 4 bases, leaving 15 bases between them. The CDR3 runs 15 residues. Germline loops: CDR1 SGHRS, CDR2 YFSETQ.

This clone has just one count. The V gene is TRBV29-1, the J gene TRBJ1-4; D possibly corresponds to TRBD1 (5 bases). The CDR3 runs to 11 residues. The germline CDR1 and CDR2 sequences are SQVTM and ANQGSEA. V lost 8 bases and J lost 8, with 12 bases in between. The CDR3 DNA reads as TGCAGCATCAACCCAGGGGAAAAACTGTTTTTT. Protein sequence: CSINPGEKLFF.

This clone is a singleton in its sample. The chain has TRBV4-3 and TRBJ1-1, with unresolved D. Germline V CDR1 and CDR2: LGHNA, YSLEER. The CDR3 extends over 15 amino acids. V lost 1 base and J lost 4, with 13 bases in between. For the CDR3, the DNA is TGCGCCAGCAGCCAAGGTGTGAGGTGGGGCACTGAAGCTTTCTTT. It specifies CASSQGVRWGTEAFF.

The J gene is TRBJ1-2, the V gene TRBV4-3; a weak D match, TRBD1 (5 bases). Trimming took off 4 bases at V and 4 bases at J, with 10 bases between the two ends. Germline-derived CDR1 and CDR2 are LGHNA and YSLEER. This CDR3 spans 13 amino acids. CDR3 in DNA: TGCGCCAGCAGCCGGGGGGTGGCCTATGGCTACACCTTC. Translated, it gives CASSRGVAYGYTF.

This clone was observed a few times. The chain is built from TRBV5-1 and TRBJ1-1, with TRBD1 matching 7 bases. Germline CDR1 is SGHRS and CDR2 is YFSETQ. The CDR3 covers 14 residues. With V trimmed by 5 bases and J by 3 bases, 7 bases remained unmatched. The CDR3, as DNA: TGCGCCAGCAGGCTGACAGGGTCGGACACTGAAGCTTTCTTT. Its translation: CASRLTGSDTEAFF.

This clone occurred a few times. The chain joins TRBV19 to TRBJ2-1, with 9 positions matching TRBD2. This CDR3 spans 16 amino acids. Germline V lookup: CDR1 LNHDA, CDR2 SQIVND (reference sequence). V dropped 6 bases and J dropped 7; count of bases not matched to a gene: 13. CDR3 bases: TGTGCCAGTAGAACCCCCAAAGCGGGGGGAGGAAATGAGCAGTTCTTC. This gives the protein CASRTPKAGGGNEQFF.